This T cell receptor (beta chain) originates from a study of blood T cell repertoires in COVID-19 (dated by TCRdb to the early 2020s). For the study in its entirety: The collaborator samples originated in the United States, Italy and Spain and spanned the acute and convalescent phases of COVID-19. Where HLA class I and class II types were available, the types were taken from metadata supplied by the sample provider, not from assay-based typing. The prospective study material was composed of cDNA or gDNA derived from T cells, B-cell-depleted T cells, or PBMCs. A freely available public database, intended as a resource for researchers studying the immune response to SARS-CoV-2, is where the repertoires were released. Samples were obtained from the ongoing ImmuneRACE study (first 160 participants) and from over a thousand subjects provided by 6 global collaborators. Deeply sampled blood TCRbeta repertoires from subjects exposed to, actively infected with, or recovered from COVID-19 were included in the dataset. Nearly every sample came with metadata listing a de-identified subject ID, COVID-19 status, age in years and sex. What the research found in general, with its limitations: How much clinical and demographic metadata was included differed by source and by participant, and the metadata was provided uncurated.

TCRbeta CDR3 regions were amplified from genomic DNA using the immunoSEQ Assay, a bias-controlled multiplex PCR. The authors' analysis ran thus. Within the assay, amplification of reference gene primers was used to estimate how many nucleated cells each sample contained. To quantify the absolute abundance of each unique TCRbeta CDR3 rearrangement, sequence reads were collapsed and filtered. For each sample, productive Simpson clonality was calculated by taking the square root of Simpson's diversity index across productive rearrangements. TCRdb retrieved this table from immuneACCESS and kept in-frame rearrangements only. Not all clones are present; in checked studies, unresolved V genes account for under half, and no reason is known for the remainder. That table gives V, J and clone size, and the DNA gave D and trimming. This sample is represented by about 250,000 clones; roughly 85% of them were singletons. In total, the top ten clones hold 9.1% of the sample.

Trimming takes 4 bases from V and 8 bases from J, and the germline ends sit 25 bases apart. The CDR1 and CDR2 encoded by the germline V gene are SGHDT and YYEEEE. Including cysteine and phenylalanine, the CDR3 has 18 amino acids. This entry keeps only the CDR3 DNA: 54 bases, framed from base 1. Participants in the prospective study were enrolled through a virtual design, were aged roughly 18 to 100 years, and lived in roughly 24 United States geographic areas. In the prospective study, participants were assigned to cohorts based on the clinical history participants reported in a screening survey and a study questionnaire. Each participant in the prospective study had whole blood, serum and a nasopharyngeal or oropharyngeal swab collected by mobile phlebotomists. Additional blood draws and questionnaires over an approximately 2-month period could optionally be provided by prospective study participants. Prospective study blood samples were shipped either frozen or at room temperature before DNA extraction.

In regard to this clone: Its cognate antigen has yet to be identified. Per-base qualities were not stored, and no clone one base away is much larger.

The sequence joins TRBV5-6 to TRBJ1-6; the D segment cannot be called with confidence. Source material: PBMCs or T cells enriched from blood (not recorded which). This TCR derives from a woman between 45 and 60 years old with acute COVID-19. At the DNA level, the sequence is TGTGCCAGCAGCGAGCTGTTAAACCCGGGAACCTGGGATTCACCCCTCCACTTT. This yields the protein CASSELLNPGTWDSPLHF.